This is a list of T cell receptor beta chains from one sample in a study of CXCR3 chemokines and chemotherapy response in bladder cancer. MiXCR, run by TCRdb on the PCR reads, gives a single entry per CDR3 protein. The sample has over 10,000 distinct CDR3 sequences; under 15% are singletons. Collection took place from a patient whose treatment included neoadjuvant chemotherapy. The origin of the receptors is a human donor with bladder cancer that did not respond to neoadjuvant chemotherapy. CDR3s include the opening cysteine and the closing phenylalanine or tryptophan. A D gene is named only where the DNA matches it firmly. Clone size is not always given. Where it is, it says once, few, many or a class for expanded clones.

V gene: TRBV2
CDR3 length: 18
J gene: TRBJ2-7
clone size: NA
D gene: TRBD2
CDR3 DNA: TGTGCCAGCCTCCGGTTGGGACTAGCGGGAGTAAGCTCCTACGAGCAGTACTTC
CDR3 protein: CASLRLGLAGVSSYEQYF

V gene: TRBV10-3
CDR3 length: 13
J gene: TRBJ2-1
clone size: many
D gene: NA
CDR3 DNA: TGTGCCATCAGTCGCGGACAGAGCAATGAGCAGTTCTTC
CDR3 protein: CAISRGQSNEQFF

V gene: TRBV7-9
CDR3 length: 17
J gene: TRBJ2-5
clone size: NA
D gene: NA
CDR3 DNA: TGTGCCAGCAGCTCTAAGAGCCGCGGAGCTTTCCAAGAGACCCAGTACTTC
CDR3 protein: CASSSKSRGAFQETQYF

V gene: TRBV6-2/TRBV6-3
CDR3 length: 14
J gene: TRBJ1-1
clone size: many
D gene: NA
CDR3 DNA: TGTGCCAGCATGAGGGGGACGATGAACACTGAAGCTTTCTTT
CDR3 protein: CASMRGTMNTEAFF

V gene: TRBV7-2
CDR3 length: 14
J gene: TRBJ2-5
clone size: medium-sized
D gene: NA
CDR3 DNA: TGTGCCAGCAGCTCGTCACAGGTTATAGAGACCCAGTACTTC
CDR3 protein: CASSSSQVIETQYF

V gene: TRBV19
CDR3 length: 15
J gene: TRBJ1-5
clone size: many
D gene: TRBD1
CDR3 DNA: TGTGCCAGTAGTATTCGGGGACAGGGAGGTCAGCCCCAGCATTTT
CDR3 protein: CASSIRGQGGQPQHF

V gene: TRBV20-1
CDR3 length: 16
J gene: TRBJ1-2
clone size: many
D gene: TRBD1
CDR3 DNA: TGCAGTGCTAGAGATAAAGGAGGAAACAGGGGGCATGGCTACACCTTC
CDR3 protein: CSARDKGGNRGHGYTF

V gene: TRBV12-3/TRBV12-4
CDR3 length: 12
J gene: TRBJ1-2
clone size: many
D gene: TRBD1
CDR3 DNA: TGTGCCAGCAGACCCCAGGGGGAGGGCTACACCTTC
CDR3 protein: CASRPQGEGYTF

V gene: TRBV6-5
CDR3 length: 16
J gene: TRBJ1-2
clone size: many
D gene: NA
CDR3 DNA: TGTGCCAGCACTCTGGGGCGGGGCTTCTATAACTATGGCTACACCTTC
CDR3 protein: CASTLGRGFYNYGYTF

V gene: TRBV6-6
CDR3 length: 13
J gene: TRBJ2-3
clone size: many
D gene: NA
CDR3 DNA: TGTGCCAGCAGTAGGGGGTACACAGATACGCAGTATTTT
CDR3 protein: CASSRGYTDTQYF

V gene: TRBV6-6
CDR3 length: 13
J gene: TRBJ1-2
clone size: many
D gene: TRBD1
CDR3 DNA: TGTGCCAGCAGTTACACAGGGGAGTATGGCTACACCTTC
CDR3 protein: CASSYTGEYGYTF

V gene: TRBV19
CDR3 length: 18
J gene: TRBJ2-3
clone size: many
D gene: TRBD2
CDR3 DNA: TGTGCCAGTAGTCCTCTGGGACTAGCGGGAGGCCCCCGAGATACGCAGTATTTT
CDR3 protein: CASSPLGLAGGPRDTQYF

V gene: TRBV29-1
CDR3 length: 14
J gene: TRBJ1-2
clone size: many
D gene: TRBD1
CDR3 DNA: TGCAGCGGGCTCTCAACCGGGACAGGTGTTGGCTACACCTTC
CDR3 protein: CSGLSTGTGVGYTF

V gene: TRBV7-9
CDR3 length: 15
J gene: TRBJ1-3
clone size: many
D gene: TRBD1
CDR3 DNA: TGTGCCAGCAGTCCCGGGGGGACAGTCGGAAACACCATATATTTT
CDR3 protein: CASSPGGTVGNTIYF

V gene: TRBV27
CDR3 length: 14
J gene: TRBJ2-7
clone size: many
D gene: NA
CDR3 DNA: TGTGCCAGCAGTTTAGGGCGGGGTCCCTACGAGCAGTACTTC
CDR3 protein: CASSLGRGPYEQYF

V gene: TRBV6-2/TRBV6-3
CDR3 length: 15
J gene: TRBJ1-1
clone size: many
D gene: TRBD1
CDR3 DNA: TGTGCCAGCAGTTACCCCGGACAGGTGAACACTGAAGCTTTCTTT
CDR3 protein: CASSYPGQVNTEAFF

V gene: TRBV6-5
CDR3 length: 13
J gene: TRBJ1-1
clone size: many
D gene: NA
CDR3 DNA: TGTGCCAGCAGTTTACACAGGAATACTGAAGCTTTCTTT
CDR3 protein: CASSLHRNTEAFF

V gene: TRBV5-4
CDR3 length: 15
J gene: TRBJ2-7
clone size: NA
D gene: NA
CDR3 DNA: TGTGCCAGCAGCTTGGGGACAGCCTCCTCCTACGAGCAGTACTTC
CDR3 protein: CASSLGTASSYEQYF

V gene: TRBV12-3/TRBV12-4
CDR3 length: 13
J gene: TRBJ1-2
clone size: NA
D gene: NA
CDR3 DNA: TGTGCCAGCAGTCTCGCATTAGAATATGGCTACACCTTC
CDR3 protein: CASSLALEYGYTF

V gene: TRBV6-6
CDR3 length: 13
J gene: TRBJ1-1
clone size: many
D gene: NA
CDR3 DNA: TGTGCCAGCAGCCCTACCGGGACAAATGAAGCTTTCTTT
CDR3 protein: CASSPTGTNEAFF

V gene: TRBV6-2/TRBV6-3
CDR3 length: 14
J gene: TRBJ1-5
clone size: medium-sized
D gene: NA
CDR3 DNA: TGTGCCATTCCGGGAGCTTCTTTCGGTCAGCCCCAGCATTTT
CDR3 protein: CAIPGASFGQPQHF

V gene: TRBV6-6
CDR3 length: 17
J gene: TRBJ2-4
clone size: many
D gene: NA
CDR3 DNA: TGTGCCAGCAGTAATTCACAGCTGTCTCTAGCCAAAAACATTCAGTACTTC
CDR3 protein: CASSNSQLSLAKNIQYF

V gene: TRBV19
CDR3 length: 15
J gene: TRBJ2-1
clone size: many
D gene: NA
CDR3 DNA: TGTGCCAGTAGTATGCACATCGGCCAATACAATGAGCAGTTCTTC
CDR3 protein: CASSMHIGQYNEQFF

V gene: TRBV6-6
CDR3 length: 14
J gene: TRBJ1-5
clone size: many
D gene: TRBD1
CDR3 DNA: TGTGCCAGCAGGGTGGGGACAGTTAATCAGCCCCAGCATTTT
CDR3 protein: CASRVGTVNQPQHF

V gene: TRBV19
CDR3 length: 11
J gene: TRBJ1-1
clone size: NA
D gene: TRBD1
CDR3 DNA: TGTGCCAGTACCAAGGACAGGGTCGCTTTCTTT
CDR3 protein: CASTKDRVAFF

V gene: TRBV24-1
CDR3 length: 14
J gene: TRBJ1-1
clone size: few
D gene: NA
CDR3 DNA: TGTGCCACCAGTGATGGACACAGGAACACTGAAGCTTTCTTT
CDR3 protein: CATSDGHRNTEAFF

V gene: TRBV10-3
CDR3 length: 13
J gene: TRBJ1-1
clone size: many
D gene: NA
CDR3 DNA: TGTGCCATCAGCAATGGGGGGGCCGCTGAAGCTTTCTTT
CDR3 protein: CAISNGGAAEAFF

V gene: TRBV28
CDR3 length: 12
J gene: TRBJ1-2
clone size: few
D gene: TRBD1
CDR3 DNA: TGTGCCAGCAGTTTCGACAGGGGAGGCTACACCTTC
CDR3 protein: CASSFDRGGYTF

V gene: TRBV28
CDR3 length: 16
J gene: TRBJ2-3
clone size: NA
D gene: TRBD2
CDR3 DNA: TGTGCCAGCAAAGGGACTAGCGGCTTTAGCACAGATACGCAGTATTTT
CDR3 protein: CASKGTSGFSTDTQYF

V gene: TRBV5-6
CDR3 length: 14
J gene: TRBJ2-2
clone size: many
D gene: NA
CDR3 DNA: TGTGCCAGCAGCTGGGACATAAACACCGGGGAGCTGTTTTTT
CDR3 protein: CASSWDINTGELFF

V gene: TRBV6-5
CDR3 length: 18
J gene: TRBJ2-4
clone size: many
D gene: NA
CDR3 DNA: TGTGCCAGCAGTTACTCGGGCGGGATAGGGAAGGCCAAAAACATTCAGTACTTC
CDR3 protein: CASSYSGGIGKAKNIQYF

V gene: TRBV7-2
CDR3 length: 14
J gene: TRBJ2-1
clone size: many
D gene: TRBD2
CDR3 DNA: TGTGCCAGCAGCCTAGCGGGAGGGCCTAATGAGCAGTTCTTC
CDR3 protein: CASSLAGGPNEQFF

V gene: TRBV7-2
CDR3 length: 14
J gene: TRBJ2-3
clone size: many
D gene: TRBD1
CDR3 DNA: TGTGCCAGCAGCTTCTTTCTACAGGGGGATACGCAGTATTTT
CDR3 protein: CASSFFLQGDTQYF

V gene: TRBV29-1
CDR3 length: 16
J gene: TRBJ2-3
clone size: many
D gene: TRBD2
CDR3 DNA: TGCAGCGTTGAAGATCGAGGGACTAGCGGTACATATACGCAGTATTTT
CDR3 protein: CSVEDRGTSGTYTQYF

V gene: TRBV29-1
CDR3 length: 13
J gene: TRBJ2-7
clone size: many
D gene: TRBD1
CDR3 DNA: TGCAGCGTAGCCGGGACAGGGGGCTACGAGCAGTACTTC
CDR3 protein: CSVAGTGGYEQYF

V gene: TRBV6-2/TRBV6-3
CDR3 length: 14
J gene: TRBJ1-1
clone size: NA
D gene: NA
CDR3 DNA: TGTGCCAGCTGCAGCGTTGGGACAAACACTGAAGCTTTCTTT
CDR3 protein: CASCSVGTNTEAFF

V gene: TRBV12-3/TRBV12-4
CDR3 length: 16
J gene: TRBJ2-5
clone size: many
D gene: NA
CDR3 DNA: TGTGCCAGCAGTTTTACCGGACTGATCGGGCAAGAGACCCAGTACTTC
CDR3 protein: CASSFTGLIGQETQYF

V gene: TRBV10-3
CDR3 length: 16
J gene: TRBJ2-1
clone size: medium-sized
D gene: TRBD1
CDR3 DNA: TGTGCCATCAGTGGTACGACAGGGGGAGGTTCAAATGAGCAGTTCTTC
CDR3 protein: CAISGTTGGGSNEQFF